This T cell receptor beta chain originates from a study of cytotoxic CD8 clonotypes in ibrutinib-treated CLL (dated by TCRdb to the early 2020s). About the investigation overall: In this cohort, 15 patients were treatment-naive and more than 9 were relapsed/refractory, while about 18 had unmutated IGHV. All remission and progressive disease samples were collected while patients were still receiving ibrutinib. Of the 90 or so people in the trial, approximately 24 had longitudinal samples available. Samples averaged roughly 280,000 productive templates and some 91,000 productive rearrangements. Samples at response were collected after a median of about 13 months of treatment, with a range of about 6 to 40 months. Responses were partial in some 24 patients and complete in 2; after median around 66 months follow-up, about 14 stayed in remission and 12 progressed. Cryopreserved peripheral blood mononuclear cells were obtained before treatment, at response, and at either sustained remission or disease progression.

This clone was detected only a few times. Its antigen remains unidentified. No qualities accompany the bases; no much larger clone lies one base away. General study outcomes and caveats: Public clonotypes were rare and either shrank or stayed stable during treatment, and the rise in clonality at ibrutinib response reflected expansion of private clonotypes. Clonality increased at ibrutinib response, stayed stable in sustained remission, and fell back toward baseline at progression. Baseline clonality was found to be higher than that of age-matched healthy donors and was strongly correlated with circulating CD8+ T-cell counts. Lymph node repertoires were not examined, and the timing of sampling was not matched between patients in sustained remission and those whose disease progressed.

On a MiSeq, deep resolution sequencing aimed for a depth between 1 in 1 million and 1 in 200,000 T cells, with each clonotype covered about 9.2x on average. TCR beta libraries were generated with the immunoSEQ hsTCRB Kit. Per the authors' processing: ImmunoSEQ Data Assistant and ImmunoSEQ Analyzer were used for data analysis, and V, D and J genes were assigned according to IMGT definitions. Clonality, with values ranging from 0 to 1, was calculated as one minus the normalized Shannon entropy of productive rearrangement frequencies. Public clonotype analysis was restricted to overrepresented clonotypes comprising at least 0.05% of each patient's repertoire. Thirteen age-matched healthy donor repertoires from immuneACCESS were used as controls for clonality. As stored in TCRdb, this immuneACCESS dataset retains in-frame rearrangements with V and J assigned. A fraction of the clones does not appear; measured against another copy, unresolved V genes explain less than half of the discrepancy, and the remainder lacks a known reason. That table is the source of V, J and clone size, and D and trimming were worked out from the DNA. This sample has some 200,000 clones in its table, and roughly 79% of those were observed once. Roughly an eighth of the sample is held by the ten biggest clonotypes.

Trimming removed 1 base from V and 6 bases from J, leaving 5 bases between the germline ends. Measured from the cysteine to the phenylalanine, the CDR3 is 12 residues long. Left in the record is the CDR3 DNA by itself, 36 bases read in frame from the first base. The germline V gene sets CDR1 to SGHTA and CDR2 to FQGNSA. The time point label corresponds to: roughly 12 months on ibrutinib. Around 2 micrograms of genomic DNA were extracted from cryopreserved PBMCs for TCR beta library preparation. Longitudinal blood samples from CLL patients receiving ibrutinib monotherapy were subjected to high-throughput TCR beta sequencing. The patients were enrolled in a single-center, open-label phase 2 trial of ibrutinib monotherapy.

This clonotype was sampled from a human donor with chronic lymphocytic leukemia. The chain was built from TRBV7-2 and TRBJ2-3, with no confident D gene call. The sample was PBMCs, taken after 12 months of ibrutinib treatment. Read as DNA, the sequence is TGTGCCAGCAGCTTAGTTCCGGATACGCAGTATTTT. Translated, this gives CASSLVPDTQYF. Reference TRBV7-2 and TRBJ2-3 genes cover what lies past the CDR3, so the full variable domain is GAGVSQSPSNKVTEKGKDVELRCDPISGHTALYWYRQSLGQGLEFLIYFQGNSAPDKSGLPSDRFSAERTGGSVSTLTIQRTQQEDSAVYLCASSLVPDTQYFGPGTRLTVL.